The clone carrying this TCR beta chain was recorded a few times. The antigen remains undetermined. Per germline, CDR1 MNHNS and CDR2 SASEGT. Trimming cost V 5 bases and J 3 bases; bases outside gene matches: 2. The CDR3 extends over 14 amino acids. RNA transcripts were the template for amplifying TCR beta CDR3 regions. HTBI primers were the set used in a first-round RT-PCR of the TCR CDR3. TCRdb ran MiXCR on the multiplex PCR reads and lists one entry per CDR3 protein. Of around 250,000 distinct CDR3 sequences in the sample, more than 14% were seen once. The record originates from a study of T cells in Graves' hyperthyroidism and ophthalmopathy. General observations from the study: Blood held most thyroid clonotypes expanded above 0.001 frequency.

Sample: blood. The V and J genes are TRBV6-1 and TRBJ2-1; 9 nucleotides line up with TRBD1. The clonotype was recovered from a woman aged 35 to 49 with Graves' hyperthyroidism that later progressed to Graves' ophthalmopathy. The CDR3 DNA is TGTGCCAGCAGTAACAGGGGGCGCTACAATGAGCAGTTCTTC. Protein: CASSNRGRYNEQFF.